Listed below are T cell receptor beta chains from one sample, sequenced in a study of cytomegalovirus exposure and HLA in healthy donors. Assay: immunoSEQ multiplex PCR; the TCRdb copy retains only in-frame clones and omits some. This sample has about 100,000 clones, with roughly 80% found just once. The specimen was PBMCs. The receptor set was obtained from a female donor in good health and CMV-seropositive. Both conserved end residues are trimmed from each CDR3. Where a row states a size, it is once, few, many or the class of an expanded clone; other rows omit it.

J	size	V	CDR3
TRBJ2-7	-	TRBV10-3	AISRGLAENSYEQY
TRBJ1-2	-	TRBV6-5	ASSYSSGRGSGYT
TRBJ1-2	-	TRBV19	ASSDWAGDRYGYT
TRBJ2-1	-	TRBV7-9	ASSLTSGTSVEQF
TRBJ2-7	-	TRBV19	ASASTSGMGYEQY
TRBJ2-1	few	TRBV5-1	ASTLLPAGGSNEQF
TRBJ2-3	-	TRBV27	ASSSGRPSDTQY
TRBJ2-1	-	TRBV27	ASSLGAGVEQF
TRBJ2-3	-	TRBV5-1	ASSSSGNTDTQY
TRBJ2-3	-	TRBV25-1	ASSGRVFRTDTQY
TRBJ2-7	-	TRBV19	ASRSPGGSSGYEQY
TRBJ1-4	-	TRBV2	ASSETQGSEKLF
TRBJ2-7	-	TRBV28	ASSFGAGPPYEQY
TRBJ2-1	once	TRBV5-1	ASSSRAGVSYNEQF
TRBJ2-7	-	TRBV5-1	ASSLAAGPEQY
TRBJ1-4	-	TRBV23-1	ASSDTGGSSEKLF
TRBJ1-6	-	TRBV5-1	ASSPRTGGTSPLH
TRBJ2-2	-	TRBV1	TSSQKEGEDTGELF
TRBJ1-1	-	TRBV5-1	ASSFDSSFENTEAF
TRBJ1-2	once	TRBV9	ASSVVGGYGYT
TRBJ2-7	-	TRBV30	AWSGASGLSSYEQY
TRBJ2-7	-	TRBV5-4	ASSSRRGGGPYEQY
TRBJ2-3	-	TRBV9	ASSAGDQGFTPDTQY
TRBJ1-2	-	TRBV7-9	ASSLLTGRDGYT
TRBJ2-2	-	TRBV15	ATSFGLAGDTGELF
TRBJ2-7	-	TRBV27	ASSLLGGGRNEQY
TRBJ1-1	few	TRBV20-1	SARRNTEAF
TRBJ1-6	once	TRBV7-9	ASRASGGINSPLH
TRBJ2-7	-	TRBV10-1	AIWGRELAPIRQY
TRBJ1-5	-	TRBV28	ASSLWTGTGVSNQPQH
TRBJ2-7	-	TRBV6-1	ASSDRGEQY
TRBJ2-7	few	TRBV18	ASSPGLAGAYEQY
TRBJ2-2	-	TRBV4-1	ASSGEVNTGELF
TRBJ1-1	once	TRBV19	ASAEPTMNTEAF
TRBJ1-1	-	TRBV7-2	ASSLQVQAEAF